These T cell receptor beta chains were read from a single sample in a study of T cells after posttransplantation cyclophosphamide. Profiled with immunoSEQ multiplex PCR; TCRdb holds only in-frame clones, not every one. The sample has some 6,000 clones; 65% to 85% are singletons. The specimen was CD4+ T cells sorted from blood, collected around 350 days after allogeneic stem cell transplant with posttransplant cyclophosphamide. The receptors were gathered from a male patient aged 45-60 years who received an allogeneic stem cell transplant from a related donor and was CMV-positive. Some T cells may have come from the graft donor. CDR3s include the opening cysteine and the closing phenylalanine or tryptophan. Each record gives: V gene, CDR3 protein.

TRBV6-5	CASRGGGTATGELFF
TRBV20-1	CSASGAYEQYF
TRBV5-4	CASGTTISQGTSPLHF
TRBV11-3	CASSLVGGGPGNEQFF
TRBV27	CASSSPSRGSGNTIYF
TRBV28	CASSPRTGVGNEQFF
TRBV6-4	CASSAEVNTEAFF
TRBV2	CASQRIRTSDTQYF
TRBV27	CASSYRDRAYEQYF
TRBV18	CASSPGTDLSGANVLTF
TRBV19	CASIALGTGATGELFF
TRBV27	CASSPLGQGRGEQYF
TRBV5-4	CASSSDRGNQPQHF
TRBV5-1	CASRTVTSPSTDTQYF
TRBV7-3	CASSLTPKEGMELNYGYTF
TRBV5-1	CASSGTGTAFGETQYF
TRBV6-5	CASSKGDRGNTEAFF
TRBV9	CASSGTGWNTGELFF
TRBV18	CASSPGTSGRVHEQYF
TRBV27	CASSQRGLAARKQYF
TRBV5-4	CASSSSRGGNYGYTF
TRBV5-1	CASSWGQGAYNEQFF
TRBV7-6	CASSLIPLPGQGYEQYF
TRBV5-5	CASSLEVQRSYTF
TRBV30	CAWSRRTSGRGRYNEQFF
TRBV15	CATSRDTTGLLTYEQYF
TRBV6-1	CATLGTGVGQPQHF
TRBV12-5	CASGLVRGVRGAGSNQPQHF
TRBV5-1	CASSGQGQGFGELFF
TRBV12-5	CASGFGTDPGETQYF
TRBV6-6	CASSLRGYRDTYGYTF
TRBV28	CASSLGGRGTDTQYF
TRBV9	CASTRGNQPQHF
TRBV19	CASTTRGDEQFF
TRBV27	CASSQTGTGDYEQYF
TRBV27	CASSAWDRRNEKLFF
TRBV29-1	CSALRHYNEQFF
TRBV2	CASSEGPTDRYTF
TRBV7-8	CASKWGENTEAFF
TRBV6-5	CASNAGTSGTYEQYF
TRBV6-1	CASSDLGGVTEAFF
TRBV6-5	CASRTLQGSGNTIYF
TRBV7-2	CASSLGGTGYNEQFF
TRBV6-5	CASNPTGGYTEAFF
TRBV5-4	CASSLFYSDAPLHF
TRBV7-2	CASSPTSGPPQYF
TRBV7-3	CASSLNAAANSPLHF
TRBV18	CASSPPYSRNTDTQYF
TRBV4-3	CASSQDTAYGYTF
TRBV2	CASTRGANTGELFF
TRBV2	CASRGLAGLGRYNEQFF